The present entry profiles one T cell receptor (beta chain) with its context. Its antigen is unknown. V shed 4 bases and J 4 bases; nucleotides not matched to a gene: 6. This CDR3 is built from 14 residues. The germline gives CDR1 MGHDK, CDR2 SYGVNS. The data are from a study of shared clonotypes between healthy human individuals. Findings and limits, study-wide: Between a handful of donors, naive CD4 clonotypes were shared at a level of approximately 5%. Limited genetic and exposure-history diversity came from having few donors. Generally, naive subsets came out with larger estimated richness than memory subsets.

The protocol was immunoSEQ multiplex PCR, while the TCRdb copy is restricted to in-frame clones and leaves out a portion. The sample lists about a million clones; approximately 75% were seen once. This chain joins TRBV25-1 and TRBJ2-5, with 7 bases identical to TRBD1. The sequenced sample was memory CD4+ T cells from PBMCs. Subset: CD45RA-negative fraction. The clonotype originates from a man aged 18 to 29 in good health. Some clones in this sample may be carry-over from other donors' samples. CDR3 nucleotide sequence: TGTGCCAGCAGTGGACAGGGAAGTACAGAGACCCAGTACTTC. Its protein product is CASSGQGSTETQYF.